This entry concerns a single TCR beta chain. Its antigen remains unidentified. CDR1 and CDR2 (germline): LNHDA, SQIVND (reference sequence). This CDR3 is 13 amino acids long. V lost 7 bases and J lost 5, with 12 bases in between. Combined were second doses at about 4 or about 12 weeks. The data derive from a study of T cell responses to AZD1222 COVID-19 vaccine. Study-level findings and limits: Among the donors, most were white British and more were female, and clonal diversity was possibly underestimated. Among those given AZD1222, only 6 or 7 were seropositive at baseline. Within unmutated variant regions lay the reported targets of nearly half of spike-specific TCRs.

Sequenced by immunoSEQ multiplex PCR; TCRdb stores in-frame clones only, minus some. The data contain 150,000 to 200,000 clones, under 95% of them singletons. The chain recombines TRBV19 with TRBJ1-5; tentatively, D is TRBD1 (6 bases). The TCR originated in an adult who received the AZD1222 COVID-19 vaccine. Sequencing used peripheral blood, obtained 28 days after the second AZD1222 dose. The CDR3 DNA reads as TGTGCCAGTACCAAACAGGGATATCAGCCCCAGCATTTT. It codes for CASTKQGYQPQHF.